Detailed here is one TCR beta chain. Its binding antigen is unknown. It has no much larger one-base neighbor in the sample; base qualities were not kept. The collaborating institutions used their own protocols to collect whole blood in K2EDTA tubes. For TCRbeta analysis, collaborator samples were shipped as frozen whole blood, as isolated PBMCs, or as DNA extracted from either sample type. TCRbeta CDR3 regions were amplified from genomic DNA using the immunoSEQ Assay, a bias-controlled multiplex PCR. The published analysis was carried out like this. The number of nucleated cells in each sample was estimated from the amplification of reference gene primers within the assay. To quantify the absolute abundance of each unique TCRbeta CDR3 rearrangement, sequence reads were collapsed and filtered. Productive Simpson clonality was computed per sample as the square root of Simpson's diversity index over productive rearrangements. The clones in this table, taken by TCRdb from immuneACCESS, are in-frame only. Not every clone is retained; where verified, under half of the shortfall comes from an unresolved V gene, and the cause of the rest is unknown. V, J and clone size are those of that table, while D and trimming were read from the DNA. The sample data list approximately 300,000 clones, and 80% to 90% of these were observed just once. In total, the top ten clones hold under 0.95% of the sample.

Its CDR3 holds 18 amino acids, cysteine through phenylalanine. The sequence is cut down to CDR3 DNA, 54 bases in frame from base 1. V is pared back by 0 bases and J by 5 bases, with 23 bases lying between the germline termini. Based on the germline V gene, the CDR1 and CDR2 sequences are SGHRS and YFSETQ. The entry originates in a study of blood T cell repertoires in COVID-19 (dated by TCRdb to 2018 to 2021). With respect to the entire study: Samples covering the acute and convalescent phases of COVID-19 were provided by collaborators in the United States, Italy and Spain. The material from the prospective study consisted of cDNA or gDNA derived from T cells, B-cell-depleted T cells, or PBMCs. Subjects who had been exposed to COVID-19, were actively infected with it, or had recovered from it provided the deeply sampled blood TCRbeta repertoires that made up the dataset. A freely available public database, intended as a resource for researchers studying the immune response to SARS-CoV-2, is where the repertoires were released. The samples were drawn from the first 160 participants of the ongoing ImmuneRACE study and from under 1,500 subjects provided by 6 global collaborators. The sample metadata nearly always contained a de-identified subject ID, COVID-19 status, age in years and sex. Where available, HLA class I and class II types were taken from metadata supplied by the sample provider and were not determined by assay-based typing. Findings and caveats that apply to the study as a whole: The amount of clinical and demographic metadata varied by source and participant and was provided uncurated.

The receptor was isolated from a young man with acute or convalescent COVID-19. The sequence is built from TRBV5-1 and TRBJ1-2; confidence is insufficient to name the D gene. The sequenced sample was peripheral blood. The nucleotides are TGCGCCAGCAGCTTGGCCGGTGGGCCTTGGGCAGGAGGTTATGGCTACACCTTC. Protein translation: CASSLAGGPWAGGYGYTF.